What follows are 24 T cell receptor beta chains derived from one specimen sequenced in a study of PD-1 blockade in classical Hodgkin lymphoma. Time point indicated: newly diagnosed, previously untreated cHL patient sample. By magnetic negative selection, CD4+ T cells were purified from thawed PBMCs. Generated by immunoSEQ multiplex PCR, the TCRdb table keeps only in-frame clones and is missing some. The data hold approximately 25,000 clones, with 91% observed a single time. The sample comprised CD4+ T cells from blood. The receptors were gathered from a human donor with classical Hodgkin lymphoma.

V is TRBV4-1 and J is TRBJ1-1, with D possibly TRBD1 on 6 matching bases. With 0 bases removed from V and 2 bases from J, the gap between germline ends came to 13 bases. CDR1 and CDR2 from the germline V gene are MGHRA and YSYEKL. This CDR3 spans 16 amino acids. CDR3 in amino acids: CASSQDSEQGNTEAFF. CDR3 DNA sequence: TGCGCCAGCAGCCAAGATAGCGAACAGGGCAACACTGAAGCTTTCTTT.

The genes are TRBV11-1 and TRBJ1-1; D unresolved. Trimming took off 5 bases at V and 2 bases at J, with 15 bases between the two ends. Germline loops: CDR1 SGHAT, CDR2 FQDESV (reference sequence). This CDR3 contains 15 residues. CDR3 coding DNA: TGTGCCAGCAGCCCCGATGGGCGGATAAACACTGAAGCTTTCTTT. This gives the protein CASSPDGRINTEAFF.

The V gene is TRBV10-2, the J gene TRBJ2-5; weak D call: TRBD2 (5 bases). Trimming removed 10 bases at V and 1 base at J, with 10 bases between. This CDR3 is 12 amino acids long. CDR1 WSHSY and CDR2 SAAADI come from the germline V gene. DNA of the CDR3: TGCGCCACCTCAGGAGGCCAAGAGACCCAGTACTTC. This gives the protein CATSGGQETQYF.

The chain combines TRBV7-9 with TRBJ1-6; 7 bases agree with TRBD1. V dropped 4 bases and J dropped 9; count of bases not matched to a gene: 18. Germline V CDR1 and CDR2: SEHNR, FQNEAQ (reference sequence). The CDR3 is 18 amino acids. The CDR3 nucleotides read TGTGCCAGCAGCTCTCTCTCCTGGAGGGCAGGGGGTGGTTCACCCCTCCACTTT. Amino acid sequence: CASSSLSWRAGGGSPLHF.

The V and J genes are TRBV7-2 and TRBJ1-2; tentatively, D is TRBD1 (6 bases). Germline lookup yields CDR1 SGHTA and CDR2 FQGNSA. V shed 1 base and J shed 7 bases, with 16 bases lying between them. The CDR3 totals 15 residues. In DNA form, the CDR3 reads TGTGCCAGCAGCTTAGGGCCCCGGGGGGCGGCTGGCTACACCTTC. It translates to CASSLGPRGAAGYTF. The variable domain in full, with the rest retrieved from reference TRBV7-2 and TRBJ1-2, is GAGVSQSPSNKVTEKGKDVELRCDPISGHTALYWYRQSLGQGLEFLIYFQGNSAPDKSGLPSDRFSAERTGGSVSTLTIQRTQQEDSAVYLCASSLGPRGAAGYTFGSGTRLTVV.

The chain links TRBV9 to TRBJ2-3, with 8 bases matching TRBD1. The CDR3 extends over 18 amino acids. Germline V gives CDR1 SGDLS, CDR2 YYNGEE. The trim removed 4 bases at V and 4 bases at J, leaving 17 bases unmatched. CDR3 in DNA: TGTGCCAGCAGCAATATACGGACATTAGGACAGGGTGCAGATACGCAGTATTTT. This translates into CASSNIRTLGQGADTQYF.

The chain couples TRBV5-1 to TRBJ1-2, with TRBD1 matching over 7 bases. Trimming removed 4 bases from V and 1 base from J; junction bases left unmatched: 10. The CDR3 covers 16 residues. Germline lookup yields CDR1 SGHRS and CDR2 YFSETQ. CDR3 coding DNA: TGCGCCAGCAGCCCTGGGGACAGTACTATTAACTATGGCTACACCTTC. This translates into CASSPGDSTINYGYTF.

This clone was counted once. The J gene is TRBJ2-7, the V gene TRBV4-1; D is uncertain. CDR1 is MGHRA and CDR2 is YSYEKL in the germline V gene. Deletions cut 0 bases from V and 0 bases from J, with 9 bases between. The CDR3 extends over 15 amino acids. CDR3 sequence reads: CASSQEYPRSYEQYF. Here the CDR3 DNA reads TGCGCCAGCAGCCAAGAATATCCCCGCTCCTACGAGCAGTACTTC.

The rearrangement links TRBV7-2 to TRBJ2-1; 10 bases match TRBD2. V gave up 6 bases and J gave up 10 bases; unmatched junction bases: 12. Germline lookup yields CDR1 SGHTA and CDR2 FQGNSA. This CDR3 comprises 15 residues. The CDR3, as DNA: TGTGCCAGCAGGGTTTACGTCGGGACTAGCGAGGAGCAGTTCTTC. Protein product: CASRVYVGTSEEQFF.

V usage is TRBV15 and J usage is TRBJ1-2; D is ambiguous. This CDR3 is 13 amino acids long. Germline CDR1 LNHNV, CDR2 YYDKDF (reference sequence). V was trimmed by 5 bases and J by 6 bases, leaving 13 bases between them. The chain's CDR3 is CATSDDRYHGYTF. CDR3 bases: TGTGCCACCAGCGACGACCGCTATCATGGCTACACCTTC.

The CDR3 nucleotides are TGTGCCAGCAGCGTAGTCCCCGGACTGAACACCGGGGAGCTGTTTTTT. This translates into CASSVVPGLNTGELFF. V is TRBV9 and J is TRBJ2-2, with D possibly TRBD2 on 5 matching bases. The CDR3 totals 16 residues. Per germline, CDR1 SGDLS and CDR2 YYNGEE. The germline V and J ends were trimmed by 0 bases and 1 base, with 10 bases remaining between them.

Only one count was recorded for this clone. The chain is built from TRBV6-6 and TRBJ1-1; TRBD1 might be the D (5 bases). In germline, CDR1 is MNHNY, CDR2 SVGAGI (reference sequence). The CDR3 is made up of 13 amino acids. Trimming took off 10 bases at V and 4 bases at J, with 16 bases between the two ends. The CDR3 sequence is CAISPGGGTEAFF. The CDR3 DNA sequence: TGTGCCATTTCCCCTGGGGGGGGCACTGAAGCTTTCTTT.

The chain joins TRBV7-2 to TRBJ2-2, with D perhaps TRBD1 or TRBD2 (5 bases each). CDR1 and CDR2 (germline): SGHTA, FQGNSA. Between the trimmed V and J ends, which lost 2 bases and 4 bases, there was a span of 17 bases. The CDR3 contains 17 residues. The DNA of the CDR3 is TGTGCCAGCAGCTTACAGACAGCCCTCGGGGTCACCGGGGAGCTGTTTTTT. Protein product: CASSLQTALGVTGELFF.

This clone was seen a few times. The rearrangement joins TRBV4-3 to TRBJ1-6; a possible D gene is TRBD1 (5 bases). V lost 0 bases and J 15 bases, leaving 15 bases between the germline ends. The CDR3 loop spans 14 amino acids. Germline V CDR1 and CDR2: LGHNA, YSLEER. Written as DNA, the CDR3 is TGCGCCAGCAGCCAAGAAGGTGGGGACCCCGGCCTCCACTTT. Its translation: CASSQEGGDPGLHF.

This sequence joins TRBV5-1 and TRBJ1-1; a possible D gene is TRBD1 (5 bases). V lost 4 bases, J lost 4 bases, and 14 bases lay in between. The CDR3 has 14 amino acids. In germline, CDR1 is SGHRS, CDR2 YFSETQ. The CDR3 DNA reads TGCGCCAGCAGCGGCATCAGGGAGTCCACTGAAGCTTTCTTT. Translation: CASSGIRESTEAFF.

CDR3 loop: CASRTSGLRGTDTQYF. CDR3 DNA: TGTGCCAGCAGGACTAGCGGGTTGAGGGGCACAGATACGCAGTATTTT. The rearrangement joins TRBV7-9 to TRBJ2-3; 10 bases match TRBD2. Germline-derived CDR1 and CDR2 are SEHNR and FQNEAQ (reference sequence). CDR3 length equals 16 residues. V was clipped by 6 bases and J by 1 base; unmatched bases: 7.

This chain uses TRBV19 with TRBJ1-1, with D possibly TRBD1 on 5 matching bases. The CDR3 covers 15 residues. Trimming took 5 bases from V and 0 from J, leaving 13 bases between them. Germline V gene sequence: CDR1 LNHDA, CDR2 SQIVND (reference sequence). CDR3 region: CASSPNRLMNTEAFF. CDR3 sequence (DNA): TGTGCCAGTAGTCCAAACAGGCTCATGAACACTGAAGCTTTCTTT.

V is TRBV25-1 and J is TRBJ1-2; D remains unclear. Trimming took 8 bases from V and 4 from J, leaving 11 bases between them. In germline, CDR1 is MGHDK, CDR2 SYGVNS. This CDR3 is built from 12 residues. CDR3: CASSSEGYGYTF. CDR3 nucleotide sequence: TGTGCCAGCTCCTCCGAAGGCTATGGCTACACCTTC.

The gene calls are TRBV6-1 and TRBJ2-2; D call uncertain. Trimming took 2 bases from V and 1 from J, leaving 5 bases between them. Germline CDR1 reads MNHNS; CDR2 reads SASEGT. CDR3 length: 14 residues. The CDR3 nucleotides read TGTGCCAGCAGTGAACCAGGGAACACCGGGGAGCTGTTTTTT. Its translation: CASSEPGNTGELFF.

V is TRBV5-3 and J is TRBJ1-5, with no clear D. TRBV5-3 belongs to the ORF category, with a function that is uncertain. V dropped 5 bases and J dropped 5 bases, with 14 bases sitting between them. This CDR3 spans 14 amino acids. CDR3 sequence: CARSHGESHQPQHF. Written as DNA, the CDR3 is TGTGCCAGAAGTCACGGGGAAAGCCATCAGCCCCAGCATTTT.

This clone was counted a single time. The CDR3 region is CASSSDRGGNGELFF. The CDR3 DNA sequence: TGTGCCAGCAGCTCTGACAGGGGTGGTAACGGGGAGCTGTTTTTT. The chain employs TRBV7-3 and TRBJ2-2, with 8 bases identical to TRBD1. V gave up 4 bases and J gave up 7 bases; unmatched junction bases: 8. This CDR3 spans 15 amino acids. The germline gives CDR1 SGHTA, CDR2 FQGTGA.

This chain links TRBV6-5 with TRBJ1-4; TRBD1 might be the D (6 bases). The CDR3 loop spans 13 amino acids. V was clipped by 6 bases and J by 5 bases, with 10 bases between them. From germline, CDR1 is MNHEY and CDR2 SVGAGI. CDR3 amino acids: CASRRGSNEKLFF. The CDR3 DNA is TGTGCCAGCAGAAGGGGGTCAAATGAAAAACTGTTTTTT.

The chain is built from TRBV2 and TRBJ2-7, with a tentative D call TRBD2 (5 bases). V was trimmed by 6 bases and J by 6 bases, leaving 15 bases between them. Germline CDR1 and CDR2: SNHLY and FYNNEI. The CDR3 is 13 amino acids. The CDR3 spells CASSKEGLGEQYF. DNA for the CDR3: TGTGCCAGCAGCAAAGAGGGTCTCGGCGAGCAGTACTTC.

This chain joins TRBV6-5 and TRBJ2-2; D is possibly TRBD2 (6 bases). The CDR3 sequence is 15 residues long. V lost 5 bases and J lost 0, with 10 bases in between. CDR1 MNHEY and CDR2 SVGAGI come from the germline V gene. The CDR3 region is CASSLLASNTGELFF. The DNA for the CDR3 is TGTGCCAGCAGTCTGCTAGCGTCGAACACCGGGGAGCTGTTTTTT.